This TCR beta chain was profiled in a study of vaccination effects on CD4 cells after COVID-19. On this clone itself: What it recognizes is unknown.

In germline, CDR1 is MDHEN, CDR2 SYDVKM. Trimming left V 2 bases short and J 0 bases short, with 8 bases between. The CDR3 consists of 16 residues. The method was immunoSEQ multiplex PCR; TCRdb's version includes in-frame clones alone and lacks a portion of them. This table holds over 80,000 clones, roughly 80% found once. Sequencing was preceded by expansion of antigen-specific CD4+ T cells with viral peptide pools in the ViraFEST assay. Subsequent to a culture period of under 11 days, CD4+ T cells were isolated. The cohort was immunized with two doses of either the BNT162b2 or mRNA-1273 vaccine. Cultures got half-medium changes with IL-2 on days 3 and 7.

The V and J genes are TRBV28 and TRBJ1-6; D remains ambiguous. The TCR sequence derives from a human donor who received a COVID-19 vaccine. The sample in question was CD4+ T cells from PBMCs cultured with HCoV-OC43 spike peptides, obtained after COVID-19 vaccination. Subset of the sample: HCoV-OC43 spike overlapping peptide pool stimulation. CDR3 nucleotides: TGTGCCAGCAGTTTAGGGAGGAGCTCCTATAATTCACCCCTCCACTTT. This translates into CASSLGRSSYNSPLHF.